This T cell receptor (beta chain) was observed in a study of patients and donors after allogeneic stem cell transplantation. TCRdb redid the calling of the RT-PCR reads with MiXCR, one entry per CDR3 protein. The sample lists approximately 430,000 distinct CDR3 sequences; 16% were seen once. Sequencing was done on a sample of blood, either unsorted or a sorted T cell fraction (not recorded which). This sequence originates from a human donor who was either an allogeneic HSCT recipient or a stem cell or donor lymphocyte infusion donor (not recorded which). It is not recorded whose cells these are; they may come from a transplant donor.

The CDR3 reads CSAGRGGADTEAFF. The CDR3 bases are TGCAGTGCTGGTCGAGGGGGCGCCGACACTGAAGCTTTCTTT. The chain combines TRBV20-1 with TRBJ1-1; TRBD1 matches at 7 bases. The germline CDR1 and CDR2 sequences are DFQATT and SNEGSKA (reference sequence). The V gene end was trimmed by 5 bases and the J gene end by 3 bases; junction bases not matched to a gene: 9. The CDR3 is 14 amino acids.